This T cell receptor beta chain comes out of a study of technical replicates of blood from a handful of donors. V dropped 6 bases and J dropped 1 base, with 9 bases sitting between them. The CDR3 contains 14 residues. Germline lookup yields CDR1 MNHEY and CDR2 SVGAGI. Assay used: immunoSEQ multiplex PCR; TCRdb lists only in-frame clones, some missing. The repertoire includes 70,000 to 95,000 clones, approximately 96% of them detected once, and approximately 0.3% sits in the top ten. The V call is TRBV6-5, the J call TRBJ2-2; D is perhaps TRBD1 (6 bases). The sample was T cells isolated from PBMCs. The sequence derives from a human donor in good health. CDR3: CASRGTKNTGELFF. The CDR3 DNA reads as TGTGCCAGCAGGGGGACAAAGAACACCGGGGAGCTGTTTTTT.